The 5 T cell receptor beta chains presented below share a single source sample, sequenced in a study of CD8 T cells in ankylosing spondylitis. Each CDR3 protein is one row after TCRdb ran MiXCR on the 5' RACE reads. The data show around 150,000 distinct CDR3 sequences, around 20% seen once. The sequenced material came from blood, either unsorted or a sorted T cell fraction (not recorded which). Receptors originate from a male donor with ankylosing spondylitis or in good health (not recorded which).

The chain carries TRBV29-1 and TRBJ1-5; TRBD1 is a possible D gene (5 bases). V dropped 6 bases and J dropped 7 bases, with 13 bases sitting between them. The CDR3 extends over 12 amino acids. Germline V lookup: CDR1 SQVTM, CDR2 ANQGSEA. CDR3 region: CSVRDLGQPQHF. Written as DNA, the CDR3 is TGCAGCGTGCGGGACCTCGGACAGCCCCAGCATTTT.

This clonotype was observed at least ten times. The chain employs TRBV6-4 and TRBJ2-2; D call uncertain. CDR1 is MRHNA, CDR2 SNTAGT, per germline. The CDR3 totals 13 residues. V was shortened by 0 bases and J by 7 bases, with 6 bases between the two germline ends. In DNA form, the CDR3 reads TGTGCCAGCAGTGACTCAACCGTCGGGGAGCTGTTTTTT. Protein product: CASSDSTVGELFF.

Ten or more counts support this clonotype. For the CDR3, the DNA is TGCGCCAGCAGCTTACCCTCCTACGAGCAGTACTTC. The encoded protein is CASSLPSYEQYF. This chain uses TRBV5-1 with TRBJ2-7; D gene unclear. The V end lost 2 bases, the J end lost 0 bases, and 3 bases lay between the germline ends. CDR1 SGHRS and CDR2 YFSETQ come from the germline V gene. The CDR3 is made up of 12 amino acids.

V and J are TRBV29-1 and TRBJ2-2; D unclear. The CDR3 length is 14 residues. Looked up from germline, CDR1 is SQVTM and CDR2 is ANQGSEA. V was trimmed by 0 bases and J by 8 bases, leaving 13 bases between them. CDR3 nucleotides: TGCAGCGTTGAAGATTTTCTAGGTGCAGGGGAGCTGTTTTTT. It specifies CSVEDFLGAGELFF.

This clonotype occurred many times. J is TRBJ1-1 and V is TRBV20-1; no reliable D call. Germline V gives CDR1 DFQATT, CDR2 SNEGSKA (reference sequence). CDR3 length: 14 amino acids. Trimming removed 5 bases from V and 1 base from J, with 14 bases in between. The CDR3: CSACAEAPNTEAFF. In DNA form, the CDR3 reads TGCAGTGCTTGCGCTGAGGCCCCGAACACTGAAGCTTTCTTT.